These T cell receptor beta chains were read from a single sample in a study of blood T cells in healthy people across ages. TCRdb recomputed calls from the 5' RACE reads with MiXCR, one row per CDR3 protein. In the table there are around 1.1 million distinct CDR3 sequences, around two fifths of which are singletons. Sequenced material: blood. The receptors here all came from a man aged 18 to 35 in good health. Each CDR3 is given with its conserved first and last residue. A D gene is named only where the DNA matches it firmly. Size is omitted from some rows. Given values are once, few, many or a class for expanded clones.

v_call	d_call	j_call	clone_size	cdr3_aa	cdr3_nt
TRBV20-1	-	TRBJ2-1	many	CSATSGREAYNEQFF	TGCAGTGCTACTTCGGGCAGGGAGGCCTACAATGAGCAGTTCTTC
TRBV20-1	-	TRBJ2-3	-	CSVRKLTSTDTQYF	TGCAGTGTGCGCAAACTAACTAGCACAGATACGCAGTATTTT
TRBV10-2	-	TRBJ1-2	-	CASSDLGSVDYGYTF	TGCGCCAGCAGTGATCTGGGCAGCGTCGACTATGGCTACACCTTC
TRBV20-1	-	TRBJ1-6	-	CSARSGSSYNSPLHF	TGCAGTGCTAGAAGCGGGAGCTCCTATAATTCACCCCTCCACTTT
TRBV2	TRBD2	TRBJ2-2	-	CASSAWGGISTGELFF	TGTGCCAGCAGTGCTTGGGGGGGGATTAGCACCGGGGAGCTGTTTTTT
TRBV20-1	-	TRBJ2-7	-	CSAEDSPSEQYF	TGCAGTGCCGAGGACAGCCCCTCTGAGCAGTACTTC
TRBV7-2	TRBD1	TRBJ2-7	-	CASSLQGQYNEQYF	TGTGCCAGCAGCTTGCAGGGACAGTACAATGAGCAGTACTTC
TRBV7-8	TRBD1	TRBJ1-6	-	CASTRDRTNSPLHF	TGTGCCAGCACCAGGGACAGAACTAATTCACCCCTCCACTTT
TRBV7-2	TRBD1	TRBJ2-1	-	CASSFETGRVEQFF	TGTGCCAGCAGCTTTGAGACAGGGCGAGTTGAGCAGTTCTTC
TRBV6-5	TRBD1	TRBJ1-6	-	CASSYLFRDSNSPLHF	TGTGCCAGCAGTTACTTATTTCGGGACAGTAATTCACCCCTCCACTTT
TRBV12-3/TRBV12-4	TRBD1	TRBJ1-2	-	CASSRGTGGEYGYTF	TGTGCCAGCAGCCGAGGGACAGGGGGCGAGTATGGCTACACCTTC
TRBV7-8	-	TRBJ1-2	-	CTSSLAVAPRGIYGYTF	TGTACCAGCAGCTTAGCGGTGGCTCCTAGGGGGATCTATGGCTACACCTTC
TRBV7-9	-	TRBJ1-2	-	CASSPRAGGYTF	TGTGCCAGCAGCCCCCGGGCGGGTGGCTACACCTTC
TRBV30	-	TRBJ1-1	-	CAWSVGAGLNTEAFF	TGTGCCTGGAGTGTTGGGGCAGGGCTTAACACTGAAGCTTTCTTT
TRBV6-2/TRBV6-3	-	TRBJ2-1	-	CVSSYGDGNEQFF	TGTGTCAGCAGTTACGGAGATGGGAATGAGCAGTTCTTC
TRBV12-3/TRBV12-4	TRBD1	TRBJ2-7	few	CASSRQGDEQYF	TGTGCCAGCAGTCGACAGGGAGACGAGCAGTACTTC